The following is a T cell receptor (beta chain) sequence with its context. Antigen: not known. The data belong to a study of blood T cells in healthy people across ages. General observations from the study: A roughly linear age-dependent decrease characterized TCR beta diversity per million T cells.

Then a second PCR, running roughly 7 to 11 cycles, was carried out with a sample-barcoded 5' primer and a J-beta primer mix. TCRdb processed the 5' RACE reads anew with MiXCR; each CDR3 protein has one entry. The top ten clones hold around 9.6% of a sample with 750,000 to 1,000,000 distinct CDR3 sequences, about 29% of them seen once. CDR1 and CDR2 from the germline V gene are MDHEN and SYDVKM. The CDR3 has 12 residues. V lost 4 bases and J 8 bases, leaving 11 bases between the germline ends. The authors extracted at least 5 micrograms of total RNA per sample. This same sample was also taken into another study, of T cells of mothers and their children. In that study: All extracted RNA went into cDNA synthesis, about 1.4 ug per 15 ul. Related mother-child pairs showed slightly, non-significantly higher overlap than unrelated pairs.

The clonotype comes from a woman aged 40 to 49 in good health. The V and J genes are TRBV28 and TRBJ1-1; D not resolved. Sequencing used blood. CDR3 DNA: TGTGCCAGCAGTTCCCCCCGGGCGGAAGCTTTCTTT. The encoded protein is CASSSPRAEAFF.